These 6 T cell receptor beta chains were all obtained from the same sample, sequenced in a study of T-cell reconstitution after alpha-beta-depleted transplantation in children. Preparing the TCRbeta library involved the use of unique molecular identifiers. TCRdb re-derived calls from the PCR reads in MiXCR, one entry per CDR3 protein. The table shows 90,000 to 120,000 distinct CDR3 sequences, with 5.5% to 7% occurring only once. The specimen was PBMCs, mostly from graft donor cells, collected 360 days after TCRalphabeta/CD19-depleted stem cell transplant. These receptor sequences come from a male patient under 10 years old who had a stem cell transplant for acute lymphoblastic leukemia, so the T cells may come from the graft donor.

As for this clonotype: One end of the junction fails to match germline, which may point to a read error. The CDR3 reads CVSRGGLSYEQYF. The CDR3 bases are TGCGTCAGCAGGGGGGGGCTCTCCTACGAGCAGTACTTC. The rearrangement links TRBV5-1 to TRBJ2-7; the D gene could be TRBD1 or TRBD2 (7 bases each). The CDR3 covers 13 residues. Germline CDR1 is SGHRS and CDR2 is YFSETQ.

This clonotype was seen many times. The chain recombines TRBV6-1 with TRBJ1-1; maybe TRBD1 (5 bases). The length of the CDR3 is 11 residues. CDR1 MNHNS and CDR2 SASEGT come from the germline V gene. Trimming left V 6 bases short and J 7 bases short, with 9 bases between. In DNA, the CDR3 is TGTGCCAGCAGAGAGGGGCTTGAAGCTTTCTTT. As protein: CASREGLEAFF.

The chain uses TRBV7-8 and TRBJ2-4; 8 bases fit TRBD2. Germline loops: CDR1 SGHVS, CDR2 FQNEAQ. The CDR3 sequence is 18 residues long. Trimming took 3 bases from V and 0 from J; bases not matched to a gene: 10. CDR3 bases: TGTGCCAGCAGCTTTGGGACTAGAGGGATCCTAGCCAAAAACATTCAGTACTTC. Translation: CASSFGTRGILAKNIQYF.

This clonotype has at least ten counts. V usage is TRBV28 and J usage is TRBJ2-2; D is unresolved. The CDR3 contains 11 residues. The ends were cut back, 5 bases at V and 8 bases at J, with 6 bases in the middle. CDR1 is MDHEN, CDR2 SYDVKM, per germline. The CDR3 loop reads CASSPWGELFF. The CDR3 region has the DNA TGTGCCAGCAGTCCTTGGGGGGAGCTGTTTTTT.

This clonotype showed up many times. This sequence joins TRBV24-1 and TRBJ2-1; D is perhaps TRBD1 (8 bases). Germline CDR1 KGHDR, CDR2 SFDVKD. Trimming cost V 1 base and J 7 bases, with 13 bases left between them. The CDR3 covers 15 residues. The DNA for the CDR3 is TGTGCCACCAGTGATTTCGGACAGGGAGGGAATGAGCAGTTCTTC. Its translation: CATSDFGQGGNEQFF.

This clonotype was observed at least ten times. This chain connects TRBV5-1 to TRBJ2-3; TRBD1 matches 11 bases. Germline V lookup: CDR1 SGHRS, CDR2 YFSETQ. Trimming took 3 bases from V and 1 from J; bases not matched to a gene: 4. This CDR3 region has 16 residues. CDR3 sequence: CASSWGTGGGTDTQYF. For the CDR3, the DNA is TGCGCCAGCAGCTGGGGGACAGGGGGAGGCACAGATACGCAGTATTTT.